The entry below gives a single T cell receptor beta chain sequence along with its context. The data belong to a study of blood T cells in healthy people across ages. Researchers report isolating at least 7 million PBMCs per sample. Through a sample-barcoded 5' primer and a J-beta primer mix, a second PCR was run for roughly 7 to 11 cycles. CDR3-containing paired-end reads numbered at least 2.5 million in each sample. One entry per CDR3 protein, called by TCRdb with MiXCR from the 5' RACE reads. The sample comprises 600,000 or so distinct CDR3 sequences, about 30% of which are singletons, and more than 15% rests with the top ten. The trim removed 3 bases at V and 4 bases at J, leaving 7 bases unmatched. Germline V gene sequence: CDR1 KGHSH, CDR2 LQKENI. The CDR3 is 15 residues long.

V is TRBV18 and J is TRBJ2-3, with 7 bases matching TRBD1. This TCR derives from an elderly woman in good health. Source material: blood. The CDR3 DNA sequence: TGTGCCAGCTCACCCGGGACAGACACCGCAGATACGCAGTATTTT. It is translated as CASSPGTDTADTQYF.